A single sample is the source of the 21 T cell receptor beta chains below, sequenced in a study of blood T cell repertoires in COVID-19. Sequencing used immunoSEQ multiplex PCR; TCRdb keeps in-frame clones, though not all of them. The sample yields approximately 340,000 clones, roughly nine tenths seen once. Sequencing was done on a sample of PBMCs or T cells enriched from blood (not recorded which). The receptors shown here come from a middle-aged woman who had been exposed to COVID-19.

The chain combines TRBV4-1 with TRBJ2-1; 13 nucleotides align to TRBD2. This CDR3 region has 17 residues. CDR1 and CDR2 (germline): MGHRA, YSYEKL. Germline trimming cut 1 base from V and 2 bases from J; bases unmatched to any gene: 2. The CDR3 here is CASSQGLAGGPYNEQFF. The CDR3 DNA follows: TGCGCCAGCAGCCAAGGACTAGCGGGAGGCCCCTACAATGAGCAGTTCTTC.

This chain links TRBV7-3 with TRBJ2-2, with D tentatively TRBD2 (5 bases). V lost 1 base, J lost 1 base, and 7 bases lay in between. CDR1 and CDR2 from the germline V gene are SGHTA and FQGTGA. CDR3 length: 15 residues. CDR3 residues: CASSLSGRNTGELFF. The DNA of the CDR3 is TGTGCCAGCAGCTTAAGTGGGAGGAACACCGGGGAGCTGTTTTTT.

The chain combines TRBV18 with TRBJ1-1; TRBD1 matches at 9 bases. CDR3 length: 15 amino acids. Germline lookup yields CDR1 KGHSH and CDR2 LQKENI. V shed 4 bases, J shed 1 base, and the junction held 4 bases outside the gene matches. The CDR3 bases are TGTGCCAGCTCACTCCAACAGGGGGCGAACACTGAAGCTTTCTTT. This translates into CASSLQQGANTEAFF. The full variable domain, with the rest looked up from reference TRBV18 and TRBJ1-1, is NAGVMQNPRHLVRRRGQEARLRCSPMKGHSHVYWYRQLPEEGLKFMVYLQKENIIDESGMPKERFSAEFPKEGPSILRIQQVVRGDSAAYFCASSLQQGANTEAFFGQGTRLTVV.

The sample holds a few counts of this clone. The CDR3 reads CASSDSTGAGANVLTF. In DNA form, the CDR3 reads TGTGCCAGCAGTGACTCTACAGGGGCTGGGGCCAACGTCCTGACTTTC. The genes are TRBV6-4 and TRBJ2-6; 7 bases map to TRBD1. The germline V gene has CDR1 MRHNA and CDR2 SNTAGT. V shed 0 bases, J shed 2 bases, and the junction held 1 base outside the gene matches. This CDR3 comprises 16 residues.

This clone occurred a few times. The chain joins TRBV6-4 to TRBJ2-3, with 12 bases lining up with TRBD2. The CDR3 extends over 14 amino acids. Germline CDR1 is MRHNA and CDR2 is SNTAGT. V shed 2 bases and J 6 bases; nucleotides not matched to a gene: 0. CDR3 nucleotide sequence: TGTGCCAGCAGTGACCTAGCGGGGGGGGATACGCAGTATTTT. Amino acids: CASSDLAGGDTQYF.

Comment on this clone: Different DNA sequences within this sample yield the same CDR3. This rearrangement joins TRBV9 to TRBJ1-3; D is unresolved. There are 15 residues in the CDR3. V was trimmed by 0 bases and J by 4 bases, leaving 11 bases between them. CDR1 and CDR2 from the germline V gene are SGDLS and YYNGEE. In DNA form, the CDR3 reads TGTGCCAGCAGCGTAGGGGAGGGTTCGGGAAACACCATATATTTT. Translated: CASSVGEGSGNTIYF.

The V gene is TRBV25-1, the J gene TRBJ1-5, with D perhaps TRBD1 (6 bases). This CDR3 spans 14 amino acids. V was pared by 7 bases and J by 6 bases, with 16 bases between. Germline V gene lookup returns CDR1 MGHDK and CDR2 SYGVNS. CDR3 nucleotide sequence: TGTGCCAGCACCGCAGGGGATTATATTCAGCCCCAGCATTTT. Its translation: CASTAGDYIQPQHF.

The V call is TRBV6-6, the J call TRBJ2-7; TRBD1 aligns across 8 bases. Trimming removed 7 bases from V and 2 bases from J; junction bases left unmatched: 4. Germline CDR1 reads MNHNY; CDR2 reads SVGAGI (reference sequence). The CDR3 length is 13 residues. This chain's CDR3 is CASNTGGPYEQYF. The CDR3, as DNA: TGTGCCAGCAACACAGGGGGACCCTACGAGCAGTACTTC.

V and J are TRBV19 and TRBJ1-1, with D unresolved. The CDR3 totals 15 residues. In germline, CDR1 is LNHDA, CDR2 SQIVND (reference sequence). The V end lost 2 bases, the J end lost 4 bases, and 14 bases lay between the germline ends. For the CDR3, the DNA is TGTGCCAGTAGTATAATTCTCGGGAGGGTCACTGAAGCTTTCTTT. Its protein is CASSIILGRVTEAFF.

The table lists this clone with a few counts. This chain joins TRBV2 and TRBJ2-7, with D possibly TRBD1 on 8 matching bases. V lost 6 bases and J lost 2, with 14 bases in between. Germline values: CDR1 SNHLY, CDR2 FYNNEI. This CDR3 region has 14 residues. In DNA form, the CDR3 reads TGTGCCAGCAGACACAGGGGGGGCCCCTACGAGCAGTACTTC. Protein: CASRHRGGPYEQYF.

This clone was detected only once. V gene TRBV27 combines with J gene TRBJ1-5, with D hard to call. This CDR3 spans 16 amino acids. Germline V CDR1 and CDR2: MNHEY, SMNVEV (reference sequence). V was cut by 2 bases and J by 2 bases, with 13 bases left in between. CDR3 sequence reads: CASSLSRGVGNQPQHF. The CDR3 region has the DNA TGTGCCAGCAGTTTAAGTCGAGGAGTAGGCAATCAGCCCCAGCATTTT.

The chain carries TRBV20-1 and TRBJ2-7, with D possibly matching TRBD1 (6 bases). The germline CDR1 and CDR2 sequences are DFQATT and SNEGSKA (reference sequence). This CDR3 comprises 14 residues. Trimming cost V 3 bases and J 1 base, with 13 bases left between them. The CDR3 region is CSASRADSSYEQYF. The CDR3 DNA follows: TGCAGTGCTAGTAGGGCGGACAGTTCCTACGAGCAGTACTTC.

This chain's CDR3 is CASSSRQHYGYTF. In DNA, the CDR3 is TGTGCCAGCAGCTCACGACAGCACTATGGCTACACCTTC. The chain is built from TRBV3-1 (or the pseudogene TRBV3-2) and TRBJ1-2; D perhaps matches TRBD1 (5 bases). Between the trimmed V and J ends, which lost 5 bases and 3 bases, there was a span of 10 bases. The CDR3 extends over 13 amino acids. CDR1 is LGHDT and CDR2 is YNNKEL in the germline V gene (reference sequence).

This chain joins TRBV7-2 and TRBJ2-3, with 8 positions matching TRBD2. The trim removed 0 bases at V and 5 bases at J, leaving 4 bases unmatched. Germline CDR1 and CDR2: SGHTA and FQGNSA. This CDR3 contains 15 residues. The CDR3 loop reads CASSLAAGGKDTQYF. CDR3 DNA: TGTGCCAGCAGCTTAGCGGCGGGAGGAAAAGATACGCAGTATTTT.

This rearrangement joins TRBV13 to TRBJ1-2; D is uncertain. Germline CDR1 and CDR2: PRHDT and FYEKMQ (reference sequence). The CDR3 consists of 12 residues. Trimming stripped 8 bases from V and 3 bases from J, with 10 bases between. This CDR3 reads CASPARDYGYTF. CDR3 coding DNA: TGTGCCAGCCCGGCCCGGGACTATGGCTACACCTTC.

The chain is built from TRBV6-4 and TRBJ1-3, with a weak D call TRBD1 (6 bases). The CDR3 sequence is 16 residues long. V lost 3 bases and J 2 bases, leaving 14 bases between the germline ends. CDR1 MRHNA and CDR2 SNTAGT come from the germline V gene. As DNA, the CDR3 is TGTGCCAGCAGTGAGGCCAGGGGAGACACTGGAAACACCATATATTTT. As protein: CASSEARGDTGNTIYF.

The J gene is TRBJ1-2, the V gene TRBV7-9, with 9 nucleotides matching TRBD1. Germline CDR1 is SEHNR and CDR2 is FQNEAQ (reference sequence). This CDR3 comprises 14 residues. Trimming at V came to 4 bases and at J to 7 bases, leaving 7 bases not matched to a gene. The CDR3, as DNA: TGTGCCAGCAGCTACGGGGACAGGGCGAGTGGCTACACCTTC. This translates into CASSYGDRASGYTF.

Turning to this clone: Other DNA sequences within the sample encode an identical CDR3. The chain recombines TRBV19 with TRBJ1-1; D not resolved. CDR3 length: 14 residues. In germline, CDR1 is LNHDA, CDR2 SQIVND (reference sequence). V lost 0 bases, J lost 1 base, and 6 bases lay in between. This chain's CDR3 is CASSIDRGNTEAFF. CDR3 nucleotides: TGTGCCAGTAGTATAGATCGGGGGAACACTGAAGCTTTCTTT.

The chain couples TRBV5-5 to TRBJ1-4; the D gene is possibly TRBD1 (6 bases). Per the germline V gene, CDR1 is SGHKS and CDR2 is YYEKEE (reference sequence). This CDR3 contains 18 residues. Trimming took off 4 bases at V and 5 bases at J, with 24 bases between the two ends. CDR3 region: CASSKNYNQQGPNEKLFF. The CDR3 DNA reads TGTGCCAGCAGCAAAAATTACAACCAACAGGGCCCGAATGAAAAACTGTTTTTT.

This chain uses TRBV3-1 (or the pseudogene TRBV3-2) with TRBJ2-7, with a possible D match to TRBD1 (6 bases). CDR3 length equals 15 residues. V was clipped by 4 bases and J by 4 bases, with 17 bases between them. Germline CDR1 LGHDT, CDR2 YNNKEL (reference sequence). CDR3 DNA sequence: TGTGCCAGCAGCCCCCGCCCAGGGGTAGGGTACGAGCAGTACTTC. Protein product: CASSPRPGVGYEQYF.

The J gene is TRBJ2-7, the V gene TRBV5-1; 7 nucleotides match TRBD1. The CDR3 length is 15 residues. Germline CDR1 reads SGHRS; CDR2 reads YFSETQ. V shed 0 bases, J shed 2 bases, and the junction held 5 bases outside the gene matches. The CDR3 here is CASSLGRDRAYEQYF. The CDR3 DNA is TGCGCCAGCAGCTTGGGTCGGGACAGAGCCTACGAGCAGTACTTC.